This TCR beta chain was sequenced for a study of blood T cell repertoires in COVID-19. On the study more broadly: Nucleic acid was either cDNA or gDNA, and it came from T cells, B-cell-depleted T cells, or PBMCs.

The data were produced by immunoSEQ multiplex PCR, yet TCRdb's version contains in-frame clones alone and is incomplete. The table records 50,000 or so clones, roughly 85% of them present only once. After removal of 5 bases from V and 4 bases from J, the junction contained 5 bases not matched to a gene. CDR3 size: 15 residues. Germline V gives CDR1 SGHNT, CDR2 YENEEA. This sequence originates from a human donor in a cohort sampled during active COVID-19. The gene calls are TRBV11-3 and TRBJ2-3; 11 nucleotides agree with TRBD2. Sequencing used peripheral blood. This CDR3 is CASSISGRVPDTQYF. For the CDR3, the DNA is TGTGCCAGCAGCATTAGCGGGAGGGTCCCAGATACGCAGTATTTT.